Here is one TCR beta chain with its context. Its antigen is not known. CDR3 length: 15 residues. The germline V gene encodes CDR1 SGHRS and CDR2 YFSETQ. Trimming took 0 bases from V and 2 from J, leaving 10 bases between them. This sample is part of a study of T cell responses to AZD1222 COVID-19 vaccine. Some clones are missing from TCRdb's copy, which holds only in-frame ones; the method was immunoSEQ multiplex PCR. The data contain roughly 70,000 clones, roughly nine tenths of them seen just once; the ten biggest clones take up under 1.5%. Study-level points and caveats: Receipt of two AZD1222 doses was followed by a rise in Spike-specific TCR breadth and depth. Only a handful of AZD1222 recipients, roughly 6 in all, had baseline seropositivity. Reports say nearly half of spike-specific TCRs go after unmutated variant regions.

Sequencing was performed on peripheral blood, taken 28 days after the second AZD1222 dose. This sequence originates from an adult who received the AZD1222 COVID-19 vaccine. The chain combines TRBV5-1 with TRBJ2-3, with D possibly TRBD2 on 5 matching bases. In nucleotides, the CDR3 is TGCGCCAGCAGCTTGGGTGGGGAGCCCACAGATACGCAGTATTTT. This translates into CASSLGGEPTDTQYF.